The TCR beta chain under discussion was sequenced for a study of T cell responses to AZD1222 COVID-19 vaccine. Sequenced by immunoSEQ multiplex PCR; TCRdb stores in-frame clones only, minus some. This sample has more than 140,000 clones, with 88% found just once. Whole-study findings and limits: Just 5 to 7 people given AZD1222 tested seropositive at baseline. White British people made up most donors, females outnumbered males, and clonal diversity was possibly underestimated.

V lost 0 bases to trimming and J lost 15 bases, with 12 bases between them. The CDR3 loop spans 12 amino acids. The germline CDR1 and CDR2 sequences are SGHTA and FQGNSA. A note on this clone: Its antigen is currently unknown.

The chain combines TRBV7-2 with TRBJ2-1; D might be TRBD2 (5 bases). The input for sequencing was peripheral blood, taken on day 0 of AZD1222 vaccination. This TCR was recovered from an adult in good health. CDR3 amino acids: CASSLAGTEGFF. CDR3 in DNA: TGTGCCAGCAGCTTAGCGGGTACCGAGGGGTTCTTC.